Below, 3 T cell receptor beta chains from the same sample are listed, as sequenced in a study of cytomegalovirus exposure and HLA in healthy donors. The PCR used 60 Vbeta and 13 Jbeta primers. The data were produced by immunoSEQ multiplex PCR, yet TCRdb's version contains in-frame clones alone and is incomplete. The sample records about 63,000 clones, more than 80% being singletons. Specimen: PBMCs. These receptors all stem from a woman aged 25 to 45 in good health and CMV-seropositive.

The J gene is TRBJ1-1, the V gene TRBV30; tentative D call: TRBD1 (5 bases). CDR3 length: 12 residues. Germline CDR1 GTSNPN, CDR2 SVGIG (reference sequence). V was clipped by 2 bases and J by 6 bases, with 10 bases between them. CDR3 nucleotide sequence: TGTGCCTGGAGTCAGGGAATCCCTGAAGCTTTCTTT. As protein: CAWSQGIPEAFF.

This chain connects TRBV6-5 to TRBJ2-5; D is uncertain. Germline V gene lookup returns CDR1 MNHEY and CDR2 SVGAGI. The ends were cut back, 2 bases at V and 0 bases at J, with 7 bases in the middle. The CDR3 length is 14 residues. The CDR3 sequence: CASSYEDHQETQYF. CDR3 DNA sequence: TGTGCCAGCAGTTACGAGGATCACCAAGAGACCCAGTACTTC.

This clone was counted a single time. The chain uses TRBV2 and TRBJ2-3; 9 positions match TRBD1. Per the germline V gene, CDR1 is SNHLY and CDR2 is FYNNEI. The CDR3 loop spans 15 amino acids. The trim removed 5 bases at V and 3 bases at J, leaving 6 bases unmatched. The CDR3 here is CASSLQGAGTDTQYF. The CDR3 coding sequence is TGTGCCAGCAGTCTACAGGGGGCCGGAACAGATACGCAGTATTTT.